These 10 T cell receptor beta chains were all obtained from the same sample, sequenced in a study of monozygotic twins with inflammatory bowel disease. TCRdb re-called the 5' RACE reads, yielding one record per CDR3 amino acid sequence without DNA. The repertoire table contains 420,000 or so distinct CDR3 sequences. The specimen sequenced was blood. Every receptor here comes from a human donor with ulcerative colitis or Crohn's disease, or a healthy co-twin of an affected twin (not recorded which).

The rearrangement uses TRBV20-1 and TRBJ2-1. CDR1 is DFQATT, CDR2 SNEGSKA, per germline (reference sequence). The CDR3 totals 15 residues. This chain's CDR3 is CSASPLSRHQQEQFF.

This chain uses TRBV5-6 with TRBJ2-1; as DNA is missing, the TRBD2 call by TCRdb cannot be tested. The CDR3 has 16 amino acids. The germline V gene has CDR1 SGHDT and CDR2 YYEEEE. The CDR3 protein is CASSLDPGGGRSEQFF.

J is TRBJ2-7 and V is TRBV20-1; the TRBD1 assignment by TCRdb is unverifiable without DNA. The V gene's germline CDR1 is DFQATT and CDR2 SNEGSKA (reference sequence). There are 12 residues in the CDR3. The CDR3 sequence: CSAPSRAYEQYF.

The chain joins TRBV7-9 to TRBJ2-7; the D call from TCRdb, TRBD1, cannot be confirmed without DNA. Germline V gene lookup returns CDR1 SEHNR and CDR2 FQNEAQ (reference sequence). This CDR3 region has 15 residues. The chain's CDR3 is CASSFVRGQNYEQYF.

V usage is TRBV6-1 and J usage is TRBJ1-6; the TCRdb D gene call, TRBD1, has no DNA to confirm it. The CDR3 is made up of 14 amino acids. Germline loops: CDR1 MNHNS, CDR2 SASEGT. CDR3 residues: CASRAGTYNSPLHF.

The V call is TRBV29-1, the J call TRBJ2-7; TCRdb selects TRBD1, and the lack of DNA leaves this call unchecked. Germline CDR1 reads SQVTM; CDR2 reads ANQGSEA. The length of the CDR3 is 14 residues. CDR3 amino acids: CSVAPGTGMYEQYF.

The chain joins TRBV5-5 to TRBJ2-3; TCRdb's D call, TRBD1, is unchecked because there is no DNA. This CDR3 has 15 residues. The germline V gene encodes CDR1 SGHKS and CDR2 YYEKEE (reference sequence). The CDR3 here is CASISVGGDTDTQYF.

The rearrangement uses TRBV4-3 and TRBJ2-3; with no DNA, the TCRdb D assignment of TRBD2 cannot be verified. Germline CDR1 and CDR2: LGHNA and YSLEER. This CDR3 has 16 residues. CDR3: CASSQGPAGVSDTQYF.

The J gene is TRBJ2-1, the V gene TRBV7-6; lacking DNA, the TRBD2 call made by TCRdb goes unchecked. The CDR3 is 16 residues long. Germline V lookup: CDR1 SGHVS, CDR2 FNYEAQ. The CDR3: CASSLGASGSGNEQFF.

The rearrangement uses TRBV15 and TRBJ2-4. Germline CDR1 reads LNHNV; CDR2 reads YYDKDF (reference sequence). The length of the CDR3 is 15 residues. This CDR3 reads CATQQRVNAKNIQYF.